This T cell receptor (beta chain) comes out of a study of T-cell reconstitution after alpha-beta-depleted transplantation in children. In its sample, this clonotype was seen many times. Its specificity is unknown. Study-wide results and limits: The high TCRbeta diversity at day 60 in some patients came from surviving recipient T cells and thymic progenitors. When one year had passed after transplant, most T-cell counts and diversity came from newly produced T cells. By about two months after transplant, alpha-beta T cells reportedly arose from several hundred graft clones that had expanded.

The germline V gene encodes CDR1 MDHEN and CDR2 SYDVKM. V was clipped by 3 bases and J by 4 bases, with 15 bases between them. The CDR3 is 15 residues long. The TCRbeta library was prepared with unique molecular identifiers. One entry per CDR3 protein, called by TCRdb with MiXCR from the PCR reads. The sample holds 250,000 to 300,000 distinct CDR3 sequences, about 9.4% seen once. The clonotype was recovered from a boy in the first two years of life with acute myeloid leukemia, due to receive a stem cell transplant. This material consisted of PBMCs, taken before TCRalphabeta/CD19-depleted stem cell transplant. V is TRBV28 and J is TRBJ1-2; maybe TRBD1 (6 bases). This CDR3 reads CASSLNGGRTYGYTF. CDR3 bases: TGTGCCAGCAGTTTGAATGGGGGGCGCACCTATGGCTACACCTTC.